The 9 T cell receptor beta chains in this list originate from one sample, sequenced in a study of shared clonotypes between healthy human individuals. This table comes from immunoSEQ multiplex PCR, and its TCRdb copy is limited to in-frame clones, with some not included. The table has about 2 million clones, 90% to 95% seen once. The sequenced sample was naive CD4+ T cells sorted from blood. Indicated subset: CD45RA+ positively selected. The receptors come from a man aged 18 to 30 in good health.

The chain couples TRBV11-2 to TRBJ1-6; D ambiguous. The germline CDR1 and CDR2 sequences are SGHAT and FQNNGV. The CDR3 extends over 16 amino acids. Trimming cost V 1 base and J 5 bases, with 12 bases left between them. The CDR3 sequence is CASSLVRRQHNSPLHF. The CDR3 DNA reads TGTGCCAGCAGCTTAGTCAGGAGGCAGCATAATTCACCCCTCCACTTT. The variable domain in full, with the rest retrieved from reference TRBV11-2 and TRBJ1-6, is EAGVAQSPRYKIIEKRQSVAFWCNPISGHATLYWYQQILGQGPKLLIQFQNNGVVDDSQLPKDRFSAERLKGVDSTLKIQPAKLEDSAVYLCASSLVRRQHNSPLHFGNGTRLTVT.

The DNA of the CDR3 is TGTGCCAGCAGTTTCAACAGGTGGAACACTGAAGCTTTCTTT. This codes for CASSFNRWNTEAFF. J is TRBJ1-1 and V is TRBV27, with D tentatively TRBD1 (5 bases). CDR1 is MNHEY, CDR2 SMNVEV, per germline (reference sequence). The CDR3 sequence is 14 residues long. V dropped 3 bases and J dropped 1 base, with 9 bases sitting between them.

In DNA form, the CDR3 reads TGTGCCAGCAGCGGTGAGGGGACAGGGTTTGGGAATGAGCAGTTCTTC. It is translated as CASSGEGTGFGNEQFF. The J gene is TRBJ2-1, the V gene TRBV9, with 9 nucleotides matching TRBD1. Losses at the gene ends were 3 bases for V and 7 bases for J; bases not matched to a gene: 11. Looked up from germline, CDR1 is SGDLS and CDR2 is YYNGEE. The CDR3 extends over 16 amino acids.

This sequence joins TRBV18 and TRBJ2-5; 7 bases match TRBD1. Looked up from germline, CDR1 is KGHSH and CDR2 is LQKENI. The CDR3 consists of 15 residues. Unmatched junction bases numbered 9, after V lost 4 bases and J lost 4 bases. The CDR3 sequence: CASSRLVGTAETQYF. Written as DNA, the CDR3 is TGTGCCAGCTCACGGTTGGTCGGGACAGCAGAGACCCAGTACTTC.

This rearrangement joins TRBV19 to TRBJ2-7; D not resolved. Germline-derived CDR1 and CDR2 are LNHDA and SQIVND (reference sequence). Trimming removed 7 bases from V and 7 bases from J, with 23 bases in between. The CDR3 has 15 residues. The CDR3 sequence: CASNSPEKGAWEQYF. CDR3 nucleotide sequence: TGTGCCAGTAACTCCCCGGAGAAGGGTGCATGGGAGCAGTACTTC.

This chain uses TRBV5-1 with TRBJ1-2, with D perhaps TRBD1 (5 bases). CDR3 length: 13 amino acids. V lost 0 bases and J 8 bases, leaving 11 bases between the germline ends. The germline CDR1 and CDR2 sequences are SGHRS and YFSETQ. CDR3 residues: CASSLVWQGGYTF. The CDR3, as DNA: TGCGCCAGCAGCTTGGTTTGGCAGGGCGGCTACACCTTC. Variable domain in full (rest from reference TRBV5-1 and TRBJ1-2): KAGVTQTPRYLIKTRGQQVTLSCSPISGHRSVSWYQQTPGQGLQFLFEYFSETQRNKGNFPGRFSGRQFSNSRSEMNVSTLELGDSALYLCASSLVWQGGYTFGSGTRLTVV.

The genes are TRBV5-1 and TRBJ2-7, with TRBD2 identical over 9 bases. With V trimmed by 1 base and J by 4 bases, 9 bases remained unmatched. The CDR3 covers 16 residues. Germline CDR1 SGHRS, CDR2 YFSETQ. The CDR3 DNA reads TGCGCCAGCAGCTTGTTCCTAGCGGGACCATCTTACGAGCAGTACTTC. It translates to CASSLFLAGPSYEQYF.

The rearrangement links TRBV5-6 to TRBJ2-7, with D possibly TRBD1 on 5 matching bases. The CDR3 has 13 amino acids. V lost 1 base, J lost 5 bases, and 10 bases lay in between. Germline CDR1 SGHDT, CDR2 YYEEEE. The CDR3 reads CASSLFGHNEQYF. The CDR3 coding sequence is TGTGCCAGCAGCTTGTTCGGACACAACGAGCAGTACTTC.

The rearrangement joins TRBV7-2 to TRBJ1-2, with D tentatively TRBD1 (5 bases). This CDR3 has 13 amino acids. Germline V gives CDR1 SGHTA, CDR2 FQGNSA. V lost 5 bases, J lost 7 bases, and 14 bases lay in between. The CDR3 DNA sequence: TGTGCCAGCAGCCTCCGGGACCTTCGTGGCTACACCTTC. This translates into CASSLRDLRGYTF. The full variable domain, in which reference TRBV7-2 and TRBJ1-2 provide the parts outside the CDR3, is GAGVSQSPSNKVTEKGKDVELRCDPISGHTALYWYRQSLGQGLEFLIYFQGNSAPDKSGLPSDRFSAERTGGSVSTLTIQRTQQEDSAVYLCASSLRDLRGYTFGSGTRLTVV.